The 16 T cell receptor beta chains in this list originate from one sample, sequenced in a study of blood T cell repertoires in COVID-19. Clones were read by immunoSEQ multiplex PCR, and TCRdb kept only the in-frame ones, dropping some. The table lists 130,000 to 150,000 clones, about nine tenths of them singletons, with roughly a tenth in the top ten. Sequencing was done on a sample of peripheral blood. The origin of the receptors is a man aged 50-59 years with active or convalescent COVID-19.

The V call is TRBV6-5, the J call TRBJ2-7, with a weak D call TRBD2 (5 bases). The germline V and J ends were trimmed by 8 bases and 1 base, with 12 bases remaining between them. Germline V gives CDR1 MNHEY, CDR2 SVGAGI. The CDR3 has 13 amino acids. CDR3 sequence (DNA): TGTGCCAGCCGGCCGGGGTTTTCCTACGAGCAGTACTTC. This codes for CASRPGFSYEQYF.

The CDR3 bases are TGTGCCAGTATACACAGGGGTGGGGCGCGAGGGGAGCAGTTCTTC. Translation gives CASIHRGGARGEQFF. This chain uses TRBV19 with TRBJ2-1; 7 nucleotides agree with TRBD1. This CDR3 has 15 amino acids. Germline V CDR1 and CDR2: LNHDA, SQIVND (reference sequence). V was pared by 7 bases and J by 10 bases, with 16 bases of the junction left unmatched.

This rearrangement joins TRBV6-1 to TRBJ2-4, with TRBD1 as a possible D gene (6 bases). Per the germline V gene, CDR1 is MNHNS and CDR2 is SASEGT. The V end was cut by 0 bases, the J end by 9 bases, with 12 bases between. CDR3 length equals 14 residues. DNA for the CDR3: TGTGCCAGCAGTGAAGCGCGCCAGGGGAGCATTCAGTACTTC. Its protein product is CASSEARQGSIQYF.

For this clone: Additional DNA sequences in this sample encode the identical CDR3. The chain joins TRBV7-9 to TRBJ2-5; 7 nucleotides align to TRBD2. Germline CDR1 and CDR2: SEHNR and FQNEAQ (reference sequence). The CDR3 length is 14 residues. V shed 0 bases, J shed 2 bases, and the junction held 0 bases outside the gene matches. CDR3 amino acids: CASSLAGGQETQYF. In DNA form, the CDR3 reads TGTGCCAGCAGCTTAGCGGGAGGGCAAGAGACCCAGTACTTC.

The CDR3 sequence is CASRAIPQGARTEAFF. For the CDR3, the DNA is TGTGCCAGCAGGGCGATCCCCCAGGGGGCGCGCACTGAAGCTTTCTTT. This chain links TRBV28 with TRBJ1-1; 8 positions agree with TRBD1. V was pared by 6 bases and J by 4 bases, with 13 bases of the junction left unmatched. This CDR3 is built from 16 residues. The germline CDR1 and CDR2 sequences are MDHEN and SYDVKM.

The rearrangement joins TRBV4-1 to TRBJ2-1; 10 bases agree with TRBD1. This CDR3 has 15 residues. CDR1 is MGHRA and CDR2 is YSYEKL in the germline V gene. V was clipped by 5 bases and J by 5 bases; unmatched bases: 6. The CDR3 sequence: CASSYGTGANNEQFF. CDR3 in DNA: TGCGCCAGCAGCTACGGGACAGGGGCGAACAATGAGCAGTTCTTC.

The CDR3 DNA sequence: TGTGCCAGCACGGCCGGGTTGGCTAAGCTAAATGAGCAGTTCTTC. Residues: CASTAGLAKLNEQFF. The rearrangement uses TRBV28 and TRBJ2-1; D unresolved. Trimming took off 7 bases at V and 7 bases at J, with 20 bases between the two ends. Germline CDR1 is MDHEN and CDR2 is SYDVKM. CDR3 length: 15 residues.

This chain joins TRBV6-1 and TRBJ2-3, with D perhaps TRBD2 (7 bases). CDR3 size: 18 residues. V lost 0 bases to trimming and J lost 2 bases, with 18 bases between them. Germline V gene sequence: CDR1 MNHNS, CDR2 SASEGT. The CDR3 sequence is CASSEARGGLFSTDTQYF. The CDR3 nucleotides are TGTGCCAGCAGTGAAGCGAGGGGGGGGTTGTTTTCCACAGATACGCAGTATTTT.

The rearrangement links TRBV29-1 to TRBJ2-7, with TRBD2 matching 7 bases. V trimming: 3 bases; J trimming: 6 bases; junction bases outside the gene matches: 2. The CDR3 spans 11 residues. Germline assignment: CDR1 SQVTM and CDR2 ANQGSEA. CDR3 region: CSVDGGIEQYF. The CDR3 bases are TGCAGCGTTGACGGGGGGATCGAGCAGTACTTC.

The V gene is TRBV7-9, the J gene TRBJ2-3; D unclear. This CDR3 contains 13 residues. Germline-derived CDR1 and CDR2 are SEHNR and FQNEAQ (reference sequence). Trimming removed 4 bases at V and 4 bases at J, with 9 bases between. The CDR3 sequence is CASSSHTSDTQYF. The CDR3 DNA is TGTGCCAGCAGCTCGCACACCTCAGATACGCAGTATTTT.

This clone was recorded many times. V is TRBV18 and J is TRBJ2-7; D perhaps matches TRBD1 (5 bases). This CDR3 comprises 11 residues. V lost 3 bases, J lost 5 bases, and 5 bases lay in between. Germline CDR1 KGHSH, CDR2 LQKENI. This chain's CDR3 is CASSPTDEQYF. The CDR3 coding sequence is TGTGCCAGCTCACCGACAGACGAGCAGTACTTC.

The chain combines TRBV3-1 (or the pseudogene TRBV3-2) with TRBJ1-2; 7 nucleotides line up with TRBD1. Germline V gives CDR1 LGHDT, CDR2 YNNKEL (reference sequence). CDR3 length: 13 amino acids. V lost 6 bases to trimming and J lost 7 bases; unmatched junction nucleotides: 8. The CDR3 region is CASSARQGSGYTF. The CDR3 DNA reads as TGTGCCAGCAGTGCGCGACAGGGCTCTGGCTACACCTTC.

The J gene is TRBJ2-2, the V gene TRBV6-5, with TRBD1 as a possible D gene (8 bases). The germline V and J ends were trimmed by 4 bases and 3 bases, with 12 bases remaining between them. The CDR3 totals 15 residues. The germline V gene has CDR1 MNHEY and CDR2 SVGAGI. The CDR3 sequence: CASSFTGGDTGELFF. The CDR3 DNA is TGTGCCAGCAGTTTTACAGGGGGGGACACCGGGGAGCTGTTTTTT.

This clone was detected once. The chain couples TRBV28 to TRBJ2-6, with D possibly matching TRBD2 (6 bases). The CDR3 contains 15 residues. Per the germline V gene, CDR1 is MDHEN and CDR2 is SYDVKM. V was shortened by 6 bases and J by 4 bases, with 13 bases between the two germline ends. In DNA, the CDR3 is TGTGCCAGCAGCCGTGCGGGGACCGGGGCCAACGTCCTGACTTTC. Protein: CASSRAGTGANVLTF.

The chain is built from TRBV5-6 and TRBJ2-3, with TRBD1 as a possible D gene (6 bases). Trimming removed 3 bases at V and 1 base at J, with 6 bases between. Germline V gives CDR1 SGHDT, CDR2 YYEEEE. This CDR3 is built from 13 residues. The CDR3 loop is CASSYRGTDTQYF. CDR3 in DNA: TGTGCCAGCAGCTACAGGGGCACAGATACGCAGTATTTT. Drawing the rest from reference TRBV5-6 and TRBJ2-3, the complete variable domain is DAGVTQSPTHLIKTRGQQVTLRCSPKSGHDTVSWYQQALGQGPQFIFQYYEEEERQRGNFPDRFSGHQFPNYSSELNVNALLLGDSALYLCASSYRGTDTQYFGPGTRLTVL.

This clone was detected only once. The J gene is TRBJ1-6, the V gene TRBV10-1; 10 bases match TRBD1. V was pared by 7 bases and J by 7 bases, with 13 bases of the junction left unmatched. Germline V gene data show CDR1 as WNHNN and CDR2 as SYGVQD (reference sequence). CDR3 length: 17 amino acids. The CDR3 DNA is TGCGCCAGCACCCTGGGCGTGGACAGGGGGTACAATTCACCCCTCCACTTT. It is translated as CASTLGVDRGYNSPLHF.